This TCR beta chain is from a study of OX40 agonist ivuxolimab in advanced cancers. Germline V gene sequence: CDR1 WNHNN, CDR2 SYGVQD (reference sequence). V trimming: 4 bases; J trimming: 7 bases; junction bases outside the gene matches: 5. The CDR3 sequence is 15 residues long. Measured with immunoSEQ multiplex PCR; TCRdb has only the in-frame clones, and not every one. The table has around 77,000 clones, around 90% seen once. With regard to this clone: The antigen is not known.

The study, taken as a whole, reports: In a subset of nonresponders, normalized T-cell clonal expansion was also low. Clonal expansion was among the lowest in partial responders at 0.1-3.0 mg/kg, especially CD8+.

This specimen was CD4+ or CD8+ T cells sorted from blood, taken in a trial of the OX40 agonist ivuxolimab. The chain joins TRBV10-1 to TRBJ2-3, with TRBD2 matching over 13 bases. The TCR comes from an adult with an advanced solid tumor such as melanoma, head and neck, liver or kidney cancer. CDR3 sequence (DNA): TGCGCCAGCAGTGGGACTAGCGGGAGTACGTATACGCAGTATTTT. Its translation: CASSGTSGSTYTQYF.